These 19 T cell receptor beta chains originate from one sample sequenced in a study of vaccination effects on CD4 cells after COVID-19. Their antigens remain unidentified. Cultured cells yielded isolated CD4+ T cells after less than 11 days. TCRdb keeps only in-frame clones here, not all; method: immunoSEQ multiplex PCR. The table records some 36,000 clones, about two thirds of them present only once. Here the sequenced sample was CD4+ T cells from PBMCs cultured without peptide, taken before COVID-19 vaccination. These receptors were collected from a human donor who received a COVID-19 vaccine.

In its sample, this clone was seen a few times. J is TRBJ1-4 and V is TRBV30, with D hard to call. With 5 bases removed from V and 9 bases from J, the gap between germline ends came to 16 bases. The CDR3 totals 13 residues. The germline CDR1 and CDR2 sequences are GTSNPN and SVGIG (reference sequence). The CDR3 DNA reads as TGTGCCTGGGAGACTCAAGGGCGTAAAAAACTGTTTTTT. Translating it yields CAWETQGRKKLFF.

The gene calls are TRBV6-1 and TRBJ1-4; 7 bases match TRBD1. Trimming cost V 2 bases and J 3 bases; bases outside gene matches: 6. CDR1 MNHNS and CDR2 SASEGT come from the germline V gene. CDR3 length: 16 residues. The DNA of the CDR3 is TGTGCCAGCAGTGAAATCAGGGGGGTAGCTAATGAAAAACTGTTTTTT. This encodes CASSEIRGVANEKLFF.

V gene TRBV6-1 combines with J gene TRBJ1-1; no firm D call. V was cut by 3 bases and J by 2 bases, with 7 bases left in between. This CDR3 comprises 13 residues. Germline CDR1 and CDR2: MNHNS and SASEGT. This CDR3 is CASSDLTNTEAFF. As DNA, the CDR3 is TGTGCCAGCAGTGATTTGACTAACACTGAAGCTTTCTTT.

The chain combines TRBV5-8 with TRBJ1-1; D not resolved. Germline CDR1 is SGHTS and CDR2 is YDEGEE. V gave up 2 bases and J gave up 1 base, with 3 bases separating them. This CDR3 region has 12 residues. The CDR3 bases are TGTGCCAGCAGCTTTGGGAACACTGAAGCTTTCTTT. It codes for CASSFGNTEAFF.

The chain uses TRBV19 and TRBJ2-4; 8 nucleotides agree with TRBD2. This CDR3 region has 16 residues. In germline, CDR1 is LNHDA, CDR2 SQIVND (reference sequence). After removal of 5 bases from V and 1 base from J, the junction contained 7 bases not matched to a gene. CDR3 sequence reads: CASSSGGALAKNIQYF. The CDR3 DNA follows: TGTGCCAGTAGTTCGGGGGGGGCTCTGGCCAAAAACATTCAGTACTTC. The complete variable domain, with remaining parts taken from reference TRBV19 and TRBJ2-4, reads DGGITQSPKYLFRKEGQNVTLSCEQNLNHDAMYWYRQDPGQGLRLIYYSQIVNDFQKGDIAEGYSVSREKKESFPLTVTSAQKNPTAFYLCASSSGGALAKNIQYFGAGTRLSVL.

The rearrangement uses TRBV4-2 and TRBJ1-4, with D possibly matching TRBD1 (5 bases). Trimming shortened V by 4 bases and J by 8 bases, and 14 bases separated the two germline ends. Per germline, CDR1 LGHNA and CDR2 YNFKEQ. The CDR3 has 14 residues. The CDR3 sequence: CASSPRAGEEKLFF. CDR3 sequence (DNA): TGTGCCAGCAGCCCCAGGGCGGGGGAGGAAAAACTGTTTTTT.

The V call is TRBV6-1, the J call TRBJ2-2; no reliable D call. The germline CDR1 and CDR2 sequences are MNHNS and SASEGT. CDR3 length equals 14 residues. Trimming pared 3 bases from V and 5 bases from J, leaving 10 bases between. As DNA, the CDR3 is TGTGCCAGCAGTGAGGTCGTGGCGACCGGGGAGCTGTTTTTT. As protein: CASSEVVATGELFF.

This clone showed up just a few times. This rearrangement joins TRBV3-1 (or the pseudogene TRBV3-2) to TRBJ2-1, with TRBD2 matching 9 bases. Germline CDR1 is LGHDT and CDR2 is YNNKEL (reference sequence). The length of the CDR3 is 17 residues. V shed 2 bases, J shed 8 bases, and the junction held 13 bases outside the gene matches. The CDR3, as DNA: TGTGCCAGCAGCCAAATGAACGCGGGGGGGCGTTTGTATGAGCAGTTCTTC. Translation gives CASSQMNAGGRLYEQFF.

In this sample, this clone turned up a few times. The CDR3 spells CASSGPGQPQHF. CDR3 nucleotide sequence: TGTGCCAGCTCGGGGCCAGGCCAGCCCCAGCATTTT. This sequence joins TRBV2 and TRBJ1-5; TRBD1 might be the D (5 bases). CDR3 length equals 12 residues. Trimming left V 8 bases short and J 7 bases short, with 12 bases between. Germline V lookup: CDR1 SNHLY, CDR2 FYNNEI. The variable domain in full, with the rest retrieved from reference TRBV2 and TRBJ1-5, is EPEVTQTPSHQVTQMGQEVILRCVPISNHLYFYWYRQILGQKVEFLVSFYNNEISEKSEIFDDQFSVERPDGSNFTLKIRSTKLEDSAMYFCASSGPGQPQHFGDGTRLSIL.

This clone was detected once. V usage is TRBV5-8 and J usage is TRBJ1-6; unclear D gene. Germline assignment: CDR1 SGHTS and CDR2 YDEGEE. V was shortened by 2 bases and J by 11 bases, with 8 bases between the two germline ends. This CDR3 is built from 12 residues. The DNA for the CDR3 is TGTGCCAGCAGCTTTCTGTCGGCACCCCTCCACTTT. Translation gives CASSFLSAPLHF.

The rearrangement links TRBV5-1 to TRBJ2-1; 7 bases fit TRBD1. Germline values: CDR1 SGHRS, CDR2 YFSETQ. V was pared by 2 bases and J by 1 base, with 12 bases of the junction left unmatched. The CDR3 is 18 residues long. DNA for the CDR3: TGCGCCAGCAGCTTAGGCAGGGGGAGTTCTGCGTCCTACAATGAGCAGTTCTTC. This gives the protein CASSLGRGSSASYNEQFF. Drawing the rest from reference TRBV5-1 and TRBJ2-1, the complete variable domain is KAGVTQTPRYLIKTRGQQVTLSCSPISGHRSVSWYQQTPGQGLQFLFEYFSETQRNKGNFPGRFSGRQFSNSRSEMNVSTLELGDSALYLCASSLGRGSSASYNEQFFGPGTRLTVL.

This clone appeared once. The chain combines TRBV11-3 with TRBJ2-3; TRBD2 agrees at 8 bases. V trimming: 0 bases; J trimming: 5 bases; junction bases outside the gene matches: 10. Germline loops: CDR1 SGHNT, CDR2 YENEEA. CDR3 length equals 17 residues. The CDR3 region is CASSLDGSGGLGDTQYF. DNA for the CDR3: TGTGCCAGCAGCTTAGATGGATCGGGAGGGTTAGGAGATACGCAGTATTTT.

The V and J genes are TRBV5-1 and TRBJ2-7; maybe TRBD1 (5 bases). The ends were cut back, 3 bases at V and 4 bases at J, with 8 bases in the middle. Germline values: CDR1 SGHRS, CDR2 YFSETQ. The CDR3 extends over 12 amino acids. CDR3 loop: CASSSQEYEQYF. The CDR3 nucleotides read TGCGCCAGCAGCTCACAGGAATACGAGCAGTACTTC.

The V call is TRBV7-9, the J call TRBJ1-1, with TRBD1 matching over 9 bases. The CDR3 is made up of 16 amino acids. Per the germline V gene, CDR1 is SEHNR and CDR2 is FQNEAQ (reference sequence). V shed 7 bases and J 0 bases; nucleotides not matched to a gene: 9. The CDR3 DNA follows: TGTGCCAGCACCCAACAGGGGGCTCCTATGAACACTGAAGCTTTCTTT. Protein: CASTQQGAPMNTEAFF.

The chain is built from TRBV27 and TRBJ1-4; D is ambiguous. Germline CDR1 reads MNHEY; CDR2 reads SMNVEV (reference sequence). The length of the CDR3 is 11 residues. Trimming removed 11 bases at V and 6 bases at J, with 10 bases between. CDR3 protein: CAYQRHEKLFF. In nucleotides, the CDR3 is TGTGCCTACCAAAGGCATGAAAAACTGTTTTTT. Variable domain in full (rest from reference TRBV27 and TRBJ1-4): EAQVTQNPRYLITVTGKKLTVTCSQNMNHEYMSWYRQDPGLGLRQIYYSMNVEVTDKGDVPEGYKVSRKEKRNFPLILESPSPNQTSLYFCAYQRHEKLFFGSGTQLSVL.

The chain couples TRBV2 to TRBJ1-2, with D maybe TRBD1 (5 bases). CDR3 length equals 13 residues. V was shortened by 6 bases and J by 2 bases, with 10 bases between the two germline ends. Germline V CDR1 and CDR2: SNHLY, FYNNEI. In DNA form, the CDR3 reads TGTGCCAGCAGCCCGGGGGAAAACTATGGCTACACCTTC. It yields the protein CASSPGENYGYTF. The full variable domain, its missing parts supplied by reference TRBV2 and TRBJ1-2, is EPEVTQTPSHQVTQMGQEVILRCVPISNHLYFYWYRQILGQKVEFLVSFYNNEISEKSEIFDDQFSVERPDGSNFTLKIRSTKLEDSAMYFCASSPGENYGYTFGSGTRLTVV.

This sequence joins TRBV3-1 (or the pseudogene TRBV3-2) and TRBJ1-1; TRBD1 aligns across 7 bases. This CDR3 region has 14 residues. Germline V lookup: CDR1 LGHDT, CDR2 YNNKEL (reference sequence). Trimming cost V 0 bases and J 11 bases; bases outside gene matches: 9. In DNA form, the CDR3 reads TGTGCCAGCAGCCAAGATGACAGGGCCCCTCGCGCTTTCTTT. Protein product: CASSQDDRAPRAFF.

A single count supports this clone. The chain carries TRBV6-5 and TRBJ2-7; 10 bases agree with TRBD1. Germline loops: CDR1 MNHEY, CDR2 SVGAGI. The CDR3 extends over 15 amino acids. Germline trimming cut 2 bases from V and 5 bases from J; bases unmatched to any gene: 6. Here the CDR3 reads CASSYKGQGMNEQYF. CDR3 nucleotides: TGTGCCAGCAGTTACAAGGGACAGGGGATGAACGAGCAGTACTTC.

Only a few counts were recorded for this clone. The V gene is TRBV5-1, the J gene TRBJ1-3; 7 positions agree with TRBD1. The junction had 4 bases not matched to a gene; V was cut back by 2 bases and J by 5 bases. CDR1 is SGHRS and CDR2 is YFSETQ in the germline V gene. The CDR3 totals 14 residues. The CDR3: CASSFGTERNTIYF. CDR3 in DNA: TGCGCCAGCAGCTTTGGGACAGAGCGAAACACCATATATTTT. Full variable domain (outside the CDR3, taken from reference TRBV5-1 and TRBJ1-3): KAGVTQTPRYLIKTRGQQVTLSCSPISGHRSVSWYQQTPGQGLQFLFEYFSETQRNKGNFPGRFSGRQFSNSRSEMNVSTLELGDSALYLCASSFGTERNTIYFGEGSWLTVV.